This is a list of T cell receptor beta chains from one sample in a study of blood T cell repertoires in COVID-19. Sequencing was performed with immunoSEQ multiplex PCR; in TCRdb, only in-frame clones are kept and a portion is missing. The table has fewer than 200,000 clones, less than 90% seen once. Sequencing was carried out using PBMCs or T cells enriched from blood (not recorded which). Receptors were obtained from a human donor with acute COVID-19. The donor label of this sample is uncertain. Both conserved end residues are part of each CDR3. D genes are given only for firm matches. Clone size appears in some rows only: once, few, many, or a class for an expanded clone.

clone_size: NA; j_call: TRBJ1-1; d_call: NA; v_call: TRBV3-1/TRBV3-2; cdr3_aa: CASSQESREAFF; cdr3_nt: TGTGCCAGCAGCCAAGAGAGCAGGGAAGCTTTCTTT
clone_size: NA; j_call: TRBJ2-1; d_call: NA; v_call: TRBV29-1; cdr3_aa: CSVIRAWGSYNEQFF; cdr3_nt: TGCAGCGTTATCAGGGCCTGGGGCTCCTACAATGAGCAGTTCTTC
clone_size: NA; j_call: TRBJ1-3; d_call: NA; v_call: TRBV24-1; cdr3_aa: CATSDSGGDHPDTIYF; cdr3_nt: TGTGCCACCAGTGATTCGGGAGGAGACCACCCGGACACCATATATTTT
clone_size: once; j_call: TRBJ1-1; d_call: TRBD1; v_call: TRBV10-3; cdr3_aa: CAIRDRGGTEAFF; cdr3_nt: TGTGCCATCAGGGACAGGGGGGGGACTGAAGCTTTCTTT
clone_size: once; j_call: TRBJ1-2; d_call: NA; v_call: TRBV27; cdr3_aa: CASSSQSGHPYGYTF; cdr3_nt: TGTGCCAGCAGTTCTCAATCGGGACACCCATATGGCTACACCTTC
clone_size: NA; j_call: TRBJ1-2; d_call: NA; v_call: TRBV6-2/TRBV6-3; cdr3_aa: CASSYEDWGYTF; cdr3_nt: TGTGCCAGCAGTTACGAGGATTGGGGCTACACCTTC
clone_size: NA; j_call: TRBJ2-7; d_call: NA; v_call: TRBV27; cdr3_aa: CASSGLGPYEQYF; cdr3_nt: TGTGCCAGCAGTGGGTTGGGGCCCTACGAGCAGTACTTC
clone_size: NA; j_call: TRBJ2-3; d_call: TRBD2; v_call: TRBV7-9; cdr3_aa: CASSLAASGGVWYF; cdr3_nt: TGTGCCAGCAGCTTAGCAGCTAGCGGGGGTGTTTGGTATTTT
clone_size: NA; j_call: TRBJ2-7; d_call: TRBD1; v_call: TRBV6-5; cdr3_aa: CASPLGTVFYEQYF; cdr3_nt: TGTGCCAGCCCGTTAGGGACAGTCTTCTACGAGCAGTACTTC
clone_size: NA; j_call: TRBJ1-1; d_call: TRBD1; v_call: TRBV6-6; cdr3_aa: CASSDPGGTEAFF; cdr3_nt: TGTGCCAGCAGTGATCCAGGGGGCACTGAAGCTTTCTTT
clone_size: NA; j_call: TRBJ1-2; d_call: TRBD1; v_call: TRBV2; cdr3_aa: CASSTNRGANYGYTF; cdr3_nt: TGTGCCAGCAGTACAAACAGGGGAGCCAACTATGGCTACACCTTC
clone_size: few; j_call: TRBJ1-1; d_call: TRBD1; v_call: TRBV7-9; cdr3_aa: CASSPRQGETEAFF; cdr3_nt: TGTGCCAGCAGCCCCCGACAGGGGGAAACTGAAGCTTTCTTT
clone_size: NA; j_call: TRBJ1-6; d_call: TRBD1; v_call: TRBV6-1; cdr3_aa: CASSEGDRVHSPLHF; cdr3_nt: TGTGCCAGCAGTGAAGGGGACAGGGTTCATTCACCCCTCCACTTT
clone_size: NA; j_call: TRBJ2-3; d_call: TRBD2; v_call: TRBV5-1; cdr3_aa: CASREGLAGGTSTDTQYF; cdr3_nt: TGCGCCAGCCGGGAAGGACTAGCGGGGGGTACGAGCACAGATACGCAGTATTTT
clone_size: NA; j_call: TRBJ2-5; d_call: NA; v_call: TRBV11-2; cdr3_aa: CASSLDDRPQETQYF; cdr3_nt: TGTGCCAGCAGCTTAGATGACAGGCCTCAAGAGACCCAGTACTTC
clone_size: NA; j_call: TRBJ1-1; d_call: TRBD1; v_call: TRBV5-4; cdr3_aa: CASSSFPGQMNEAFF; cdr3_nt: TGTGCCAGCAGCTCGTTCCCGGGACAGATGAATGAAGCTTTCTTT
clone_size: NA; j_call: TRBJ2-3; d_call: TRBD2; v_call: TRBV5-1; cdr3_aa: CASRYSGGDGTQYF; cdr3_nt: TGCGCCAGCAGGTACAGCGGGGGCGACGGTACGCAGTATTTT
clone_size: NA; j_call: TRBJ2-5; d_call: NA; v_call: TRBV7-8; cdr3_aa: CASSPRRLRETQYF; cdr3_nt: TGTGCCAGCAGCCCACGCCGACTCCGAGAGACCCAGTACTTC
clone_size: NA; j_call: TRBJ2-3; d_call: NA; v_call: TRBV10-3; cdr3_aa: CASNRGTDTQYF; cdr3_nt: TGTGCCAGCAACAGGGGCACAGATACGCAGTATTTT
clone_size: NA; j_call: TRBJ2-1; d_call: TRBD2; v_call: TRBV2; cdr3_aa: CASSDSSGGYNEQFF; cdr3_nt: TGTGCCAGCAGTGATTCTAGCGGGGGGTACAATGAGCAGTTCTTC